A selection of T cell receptor beta chains follows, all from one sample in a study of T cells in Graves' hyperthyroidism and ophthalmopathy. TCRdb redid the calling of the multiplex PCR reads with MiXCR, one entry per CDR3 protein. The sample consists of approximately 480,000 distinct CDR3 sequences, roughly 20% of them appearing once. Sequencing used blood. The receptors come from a man between 18 and 35 years old with Graves' hyperthyroidism. Both conserved end residues are part of each CDR3. D genes are given only for firm matches. Part of the rows lack a size; the others show once, few, many or a class for expanded clones.

D | J | size | V | CDR3 | DNA
. | TRBJ1-2 | many | TRBV20-1 | CSASFNGYTF | TGCAGTGCTAGTTTTAATGGCTACACCTTC
. | TRBJ1-1 | many | TRBV5-8 | CASSIGFDTEAFF | TGTGCCAGCAGCATAGGGTTTGACACTGAAGCTTTCTTT
. | TRBJ1-1 | many | TRBV20-1 | CSARKDSLLNTEAFF | TGCAGTGCTCGGAAGGACAGCCTTTTGAACACTGAAGCTTTCTTT
. | TRBJ1-5 | few | TRBV2 | CASNPGQRDQPQHF | TGTGCCAGCAATCCGGGGCAGAGAGATCAGCCCCAGCATTTT
. | TRBJ1-1 | many | TRBV5-5 | CASSYPGSYTEAFF | TGTGCCAGCAGCTATCCAGGATCTTACACTGAAGCTTTCTTT
. | TRBJ2-4 | . | TRBV7-2 | CASSLVVSVKNIQYF | TGTGCCAGCAGCTTAGTCGTCTCGGTCAAAAACATTCAGTACTTC
. | TRBJ2-6 | many | TRBV12-3/TRBV12-4 | CASSSAGSSGANVLTF | TGTGCCAGCAGTTCCGCTGGGAGTTCTGGGGCCAACGTCCTGACTTTC
. | TRBJ1-3 | many | TRBV6-5 | CASSYSAGTGNTTYF | TGTGCCAGCAGTTACTCGGCGGGCACTGGAAACACCACATATTTT
. | TRBJ2-5 | medium-sized | TRBV6-1 | CASSEEGDVGTQYF | TGTGCCAGCAGTGAAGAAGGGGACGTGGGTACCCAGTACTTC
TRBD1 | TRBJ2-4 | . | TRBV28 | CASSIFKGQNNIQYF | TGTGCCAGCAGTATATTTAAGGGACAGAATAACATTCAGTACTTC
. | TRBJ1-5 | few | TRBV6-1 | CASSLRGGGIGNQPQHF | TGTGCCAGCAGTCTCCGGGGGGGGGGCATCGGCAATCAGCCCCAGCATTTT
. | TRBJ2-5 | few | TRBV5-1 | CASSFAGGEETQYF | TGCGCCAGCAGCTTCGCCGGAGGGGAAGAGACCCAGTACTTC
. | TRBJ2-5 | many | TRBV29-1 | CSVHWGETQYF | TGCAGCGTTCACTGGGGCGAGACCCAGTACTTC
TRBD1 | TRBJ1-5 | many | TRBV6-5 | CASSFRDRGRGNQPQHF | TGTGCCAGCAGTTTCCGGGACAGGGGTCGAGGCAATCAGCCCCAGCATTTT
. | TRBJ2-5 | . | TRBV7-9 | CASSSINGKKETQYF | TGTGCCAGCAGCTCGATTAATGGAAAAAAAGAGACCCAGTACTTC
TRBD1 | TRBJ2-2 | few | TRBV11-2 | CASSSTGPAHTGELFF | TGTGCCAGCAGCTCGACAGGGCCCGCGCACACCGGGGAGCTGTTTTTT
TRBD2 | TRBJ2-7 | few | TRBV6-1 | CASRGLASSSYEQYF | TGTGCCAGCAGGGGACTAGCGTCCTCCTCCTACGAGCAGTACTTC
TRBD1 | TRBJ2-3 | . | TRBV28 | CASSLEIGQGALDADTQYF | TGTGCCAGCAGTTTGGAGATTGGACAGGGGGCTCTAGATGCAGATACGCAGTATTTT
TRBD1 | TRBJ1-1 | . | TRBV12-5 | CASGLGTGANTEAFF | TGTGCTAGTGGTTTGGGGACAGGTGCGAACACTGAAGCTTTCTTT
. | TRBJ2-7 | . | TRBV6-1 | CASSEEVGPLGEQYF | TGTGCCAGCAGTGAAGAGGTGGGGCCCCTCGGCGAGCAGTACTTC
TRBD2 | TRBJ2-5 | many | TRBV11-2 | CASSSSGGKETQYF | TGTGCCAGCAGCTCTAGCGGGGGCAAAGAGACCCAGTACTTC
. | TRBJ1-2 | . | TRBV7-2 | CASSPRSGVYGYTF | TGTGCCAGCAGCCCTCGGTCAGGTGTTTATGGCTACACCTTC
. | TRBJ2-7 | many | TRBV29-1 | CSVSTGAYEQYF | TGCAGCGTTAGCACAGGAGCCTACGAGCAGTACTTC
. | TRBJ1-5 | . | TRBV27 | CASSLIADQPQHF | TGTGCCAGCAGTTTAATCGCCGATCAGCCCCAGCATTTT